This T cell receptor (beta chain) was identified in a study of blood T cells in healthy people across ages. Findings of the study overall: Greater diversity and more naive CD4+ cells were seen in long-lived donors than in aged donors.

Together with a sample-barcoded 5' primer, a J-beta primer mix was included in a second PCR lasting about 7 to 12 cycles. TCRdb re-analysed the 5' RACE reads in MiXCR, keeping a single row per CDR3 protein. This repertoire shows about 930,000 distinct CDR3 sequences, just under 30% found once; its top ten account for 10%. Per germline, CDR1 MNHNS and CDR2 SASEGT. The CDR3 has 16 amino acids. The V and J ends lost 5 bases and 2 bases, in that order; junction bases with no gene match: 7. A note on this clonotype: Its antigen is not known.

This sample was shared with a second study, whose subject was T cells of mothers and their children. That study adds: All extracted RNA went into cDNA synthesis, around 1.4 ug per 15 ul.

Sequencing input: blood. V usage is TRBV6-1 and J usage is TRBJ2-3; 10 positions match TRBD1. The TCR was taken from a woman aged 40 to 50 in good health. CDR3 loop: CASSWTGGIATDTQYF. The CDR3 DNA sequence: TGTGCCAGCAGTTGGACAGGGGGGATAGCCACAGATACGCAGTATTTT.